These 6 T cell receptor beta chains originate from one sample sequenced in a study of blood T cell repertoires in COVID-19. The protocol was immunoSEQ multiplex PCR, while the TCRdb copy is restricted to in-frame clones and leaves out a portion. Found here are tens of thousands of clones, about 86% of them singletons; the top ten hold approximately 25%. The sample was peripheral blood. The receptors shown here come from a human donor with active COVID-19. The donor label of this sample is uncertain.

The V and J genes are TRBV11-2 and TRBJ2-1; 8 bases align to TRBD2. Germline V lookup: CDR1 SGHAT, CDR2 FQNNGV. V shed 5 bases, J shed 7 bases, and the junction held 4 bases outside the gene matches. The CDR3 is 13 amino acids. CDR3 residues: CASSQTSANEQFF. CDR3 in DNA: TGTGCCAGCAGCCAGACTAGCGCGAATGAGCAGTTCTTC. Full variable domain (rest looked up from reference TRBV11-2 and TRBJ2-1): EAGVAQSPRYKIIEKRQSVAFWCNPISGHATLYWYQQILGQGPKLLIQFQNNGVVDDSQLPKDRFSAERLKGVDSTLKIQPAKLEDSAVYLCASSQTSANEQFFGPGTRLTVL.

The chain combines TRBV4-1 with TRBJ1-1; possible D gene TRBD1, 6 bases. CDR1 MGHRA and CDR2 YSYEKL come from the germline V gene. Deletions cut 1 base from V and 2 bases from J, with 20 bases between. The CDR3 runs 18 residues. The CDR3 loop reads CASSQVRRGLGGNTEAFF. CDR3 DNA: TGCGCCAGCAGCCAAGTAAGAAGGGGGTTAGGGGGTAACACTGAAGCTTTCTTT.

The DNA of the CDR3 is TGTGCCAGCAGTCCTTCCGGGGGAAACGAGCAGTACTTC. Its protein product is CASSPSGGNEQYF. The chain combines TRBV12-3 or TRBV12-4 with TRBJ2-7; possibly TRBD2 for D (6 bases). The CDR3 contains 13 residues. V was trimmed by 5 bases and J by 5 bases, leaving 13 bases between them.

This chain connects TRBV6-5 to TRBJ1-1, with TRBD1 matching over 9 bases. Germline CDR1 is MNHEY and CDR2 is SVGAGI. J lost 5 bases, V lost 9 bases, and 7 bases had no gene match. The CDR3 loop spans 13 amino acids. CDR3 nucleotides: TGTGCCAGTACACAGGGGGCGGGTACTGAAGCTTTCTTT. The encoded protein is CASTQGAGTEAFF.

This clone is medium-sized within its sample. This chain joins TRBV7-3 and TRBJ2-2; TRBD2 agrees at 10 bases. Germline CDR1 is SGHTA and CDR2 is FQGTGA. The V segment lost 1 base and the J segment 3 bases; nucleotides outside the gene matches: 5. The CDR3 consists of 17 residues. CDR3 sequence (DNA): TGTGCCAGCAGCTTAAGTCGGCTAGCGGGGGACACCGGGGAGCTGTTTTTT. Its translation is CASSLSRLAGDTGELFF.

The rearrangement uses TRBV10-2 and TRBJ1-5; 8 bases align to TRBD1. This CDR3 region has 14 residues. Per the germline V gene, CDR1 is WSHSY and CDR2 is SAAADI. The trim removed 3 bases at V and 6 bases at J, leaving 4 bases unmatched. CDR3 amino acids: CASSDRGRIQPQHF. In DNA, the CDR3 is TGCGCCAGCAGTGACAGGGGGCGGATTCAGCCCCAGCATTTT.